A single sample gave rise to the 19 T cell receptor beta chains below, sequenced in a study of resident and recirculating memory T cells in vitiligo. Assay: immunoSEQ multiplex PCR; the TCRdb copy retains only in-frame clones and omits some. The sample yields 90 to 140 clones, roughly 84% seen once. The specimen sequenced was non-lesional skin. The subset was: normal-appearing skin under Wood's lamp, at least 2 cm from depigmented macule. Receptors were obtained from a male donor with vitiligo.

The chain joins TRBV6-1 to TRBJ2-7; TRBD2 aligns across 8 bases. The CDR3 has 16 residues. CDR1 and CDR2 from the germline V gene are MNHNS and SASEGT. V was pared by 2 bases and J by 5 bases, with 11 bases of the junction left unmatched. CDR3 coding DNA: TGTGCCAGCAGTGAATCAATCGCGGGGGGACTAAACGAGCAGTACTTC. This sequence encodes CASSESIAGGLNEQYF.

J is TRBJ2-7 and V is TRBV11-2; 13 bases are a match to TRBD2. The germline gives CDR1 SGHAT, CDR2 FQNNGV. This CDR3 region has 14 residues. V lost 5 bases to trimming and J lost 4 bases; unmatched junction nucleotides: 2. CDR3 amino acids: CASSRLAGGYEQYF. The CDR3 bases are TGTGCCAGCAGCCGACTAGCGGGAGGTTACGAGCAGTACTTC.

This clone was seen a few times. The rearrangement links TRBV10-3 to TRBJ1-3; D not certain. The CDR3 extends over 14 amino acids. Looked up from germline, CDR1 is ENHRY and CDR2 is SYGVKD. Trimming stripped 4 bases from V and 4 bases from J, with 11 bases between. This CDR3 reads CAISGRPQGNTIYF. The CDR3, as DNA: TGTGCCATCAGTGGTCGCCCGCAGGGAAACACCATATATTTT.

The V and J genes are TRBV18 and TRBJ2-4; tentatively, D is TRBD2 (6 bases). Deletions cut 3 bases from V and 8 bases from J, with 14 bases between. The CDR3 is 14 amino acids. Germline V gene sequence: CDR1 KGHSH, CDR2 LQKENI. CDR3 sequence reads: CASSPTSSGDIQYF. CDR3 nucleotide sequence: TGTGCCAGCTCACCCACTAGCTCTGGGGACATTCAGTACTTC.

In its sample, this clone was seen a few times. The chain employs TRBV27 and TRBJ1-2; D ambiguous. The CDR3 runs to 14 residues. The germline V and J ends were trimmed by 6 bases and 3 bases, with 14 bases remaining between them. The V gene's germline CDR1 is MNHEY and CDR2 SMNVEV (reference sequence). The CDR3 reads CASSPKAAYYGYTF. CDR3 nucleotides: TGTGCCAGCAGCCCTAAGGCGGCTTACTATGGCTACACCTTC.

The chain couples TRBV14 to TRBJ1-6; D may be TRBD1 (5 bases). Trimming left V 2 bases short and J 10 bases short, with 15 bases between. The length of the CDR3 is 15 residues. The germline V gene encodes CDR1 SGHDN and CDR2 FVKESK. The CDR3 DNA sequence: TGTGCCAGCAGCCAATTAGGTGGGGGGACCTCACCCCTCCACTTT. This translates into CASSQLGGGTSPLHF.

The J gene is TRBJ2-5, the V gene TRBV7-3; TRBD2 agrees at 11 bases. Trimming at V came to 5 bases and at J to 5 bases, leaving 7 bases not matched to a gene. This CDR3 has 15 amino acids. Germline CDR1 is SGHTA and CDR2 is FQGTGA. CDR3 amino acids: CASSPLAGGLETQYF. DNA for the CDR3: TGTGCCAGCAGCCCCCTAGCGGGAGGTTTGGAGACCCAGTACTTC. Variable domain in full (rest from reference TRBV7-3 and TRBJ2-5): GAGVSQTPSNKVTEKGKYVELRCDPISGHTALYWYRQSLGQGPEFLIYFQGTGAADDSGLPNDRFFAVRPEGSVSTLKIQRTERGDSAVYLCASSPLAGGLETQYFGPGTRLLVL.

This chain connects TRBV14 to TRBJ2-7; TRBD1 matches at 9 bases. Germline CDR1 is SGHDN and CDR2 is FVKESK. The J segment lost 4 bases and the V segment lost 3 bases, leaving 7 bases of the junction unmatched. This CDR3 spans 15 amino acids. The chain's CDR3 is CASSHLQGAKYEQYF. The CDR3 DNA follows: TGTGCCAGCAGCCATCTACAGGGGGCCAAATACGAGCAGTACTTC.

The chain carries TRBV7-2 and TRBJ2-7, with D unresolved. The CDR3 is made up of 13 amino acids. V dropped 3 bases and J dropped 5 bases, with 11 bases sitting between them. Germline assignment: CDR1 SGHTA and CDR2 FQGNSA. CDR3 nucleotide sequence: TGTGCCAGCAGCTTTACGGGTCGGGACGAGCAGTACTTC. Translated: CASSFTGRDEQYF.

V is TRBV7-2 and J is TRBJ2-3, with 8 bases that match TRBD2. There are 15 residues in the CDR3. The junction had 2 bases not matched to a gene; V was cut back by 3 bases and J by 0 bases. CDR1 is SGHTA and CDR2 is FQGNSA in the germline V gene. CDR3 residues: CASSLGLGSTDTQYF. CDR3 DNA sequence: TGTGCCAGCAGCTTGGGACTAGGGAGCACAGATACGCAGTATTTT.

This clone was observed a handful of times. This chain links TRBV5-5 with TRBJ2-7; D not certain. Germline V gene sequence: CDR1 SGHKS, CDR2 YYEKEE (reference sequence). The CDR3 consists of 17 residues. Trimming stripped 3 bases from V and 1 base from J, with 20 bases between. CDR3 in DNA: TGTGCCAGCAGCTCGCTAGTTACTGTTGACGGGTCCTACGAGCAGTACTTC. Residues: CASSSLVTVDGSYEQYF.

The V gene is TRBV7-2, the J gene TRBJ2-3, with a weak D call TRBD2 (6 bases). The germline CDR1 and CDR2 sequences are SGHTA and FQGNSA. V gave up 5 bases and J gave up 4 bases, with 16 bases separating them. This CDR3 is 15 amino acids long. The CDR3 coding sequence is TGTGCCAGCAGCCTGTCTAGTAGCGGCGCAGATACGCAGTATTTT. Protein sequence: CASSLSSSGADTQYF.

This sequence joins TRBV28 and TRBJ2-6; TRBD1 is a possible D gene (6 bases). The CDR3 is 13 residues long. The V gene lost 6 bases and the J gene lost 4 bases, with 7 bases spanning the gap. CDR1 is MDHEN and CDR2 is SYDVKM in the germline V gene. In DNA form, the CDR3 reads TGTGCCAGCAGCGGGACAGGGGCCAACGTCCTGACTTTC. Protein sequence: CASSGTGANVLTF.

The V and J genes are TRBV23-1 and TRBJ2-7; D is unresolved. TRBV23-1 qualifies as an ORF whose function is uncertain. Trimming took 3 bases from V and 5 from J, leaving 8 bases between them. The CDR3 loop spans 12 amino acids. The CDR3 loop reads CASSHRPHEQYF. In DNA, the CDR3 is TGCGCCAGCAGTCATCGTCCCCACGAGCAGTACTTC.

The rearrangement uses TRBV7-3 and TRBJ2-1; 8 nucleotides match TRBD2. CDR1 and CDR2 from the germline V gene are SGHTA and FQGTGA. J was trimmed by 6 bases and V by 2 bases; bases with no gene match: 3. The CDR3 spans 14 residues. The CDR3 DNA reads TGTGCCAGCAGCTTAGAGCGGGGGTCCAATGAGCAGTTCTTC. It codes for CASSLERGSNEQFF.

The rearrangement joins TRBV10-3 to TRBJ2-3; 7 nucleotides line up with TRBD1. CDR3 size: 13 residues. In germline, CDR1 is ENHRY, CDR2 SYGVKD. J was trimmed by 2 bases and V by 10 bases; bases with no gene match: 6. CDR3 bases: TGTGCCAGTGCAGGGGGTTACACAGATACGCAGTATTTT. Translation gives CASAGGYTDTQYF.

The V gene is TRBV5-1, the J gene TRBJ1-6; the D is unclear. CDR3 size: 14 residues. Germline CDR1 and CDR2: SGHRS and YFSETQ. V was trimmed by 4 bases and J by 10 bases, leaving 15 bases between them. In DNA, the CDR3 is TGCGCCAGCAGCCCTGGACTGGGCCAATCACCCCTCCACTTT. It translates to CASSPGLGQSPLHF.

The table lists this clone with a few counts. The gene calls are TRBV30 and TRBJ2-1, with 10 nucleotides matching TRBD2. V gave up 0 bases and J gave up 10 bases; unmatched junction bases: 9. Germline CDR1 GTSNPN, CDR2 SVGIG (reference sequence). The length of the CDR3 is 15 residues. The CDR3 DNA sequence: TGTGCCTGGAGTGTTATTTTAGCGGGAGGCCTCGAGCAGTTCTTC. Protein product: CAWSVILAGGLEQFF.

This chain joins TRBV4-1 and TRBJ2-7; TRBD2 matches 16 bases. With 1 base clipped from V and 6 bases from J, the junction kept 15 bases outside the gene matches. There are 20 residues in the CDR3. The germline V gene encodes CDR1 MGHRA and CDR2 YSYEKL. This chain's CDR3 is CASSQVTLGLAGGPKSEQYF. CDR3 nucleotides: TGCGCCAGCAGCCAAGTGACGTTGGGACTAGCGGGAGGGCCGAAGAGCGAGCAGTACTTC.